This T cell receptor (beta chain) was recorded in a study of T cells after yellow fever vaccination. This clonotype appeared a few times. The target antigen is unknown. The CDR3 is made up of 16 amino acids. Trimming shortened V by 7 bases and J by 0 bases, and 16 bases separated the two germline ends. Study-wide results and limits: Weaker overall was a secondary response that nonetheless peaked faster, on day 5 versus 15.

In TCRdb, the 5' RACE reads were re-called with MiXCR into one record per CDR3 protein. The data show about 260,000 distinct CDR3 sequences, around 13% seen once. Here the sequenced sample was CD4+ T cells sorted from PBMCs, taken 45 days after the yellow fever booster vaccination. This clonotype originated in a man aged 25 to 40 who received the YFV17D yellow fever vaccine. This chain links TRBV12-3 or TRBV12-4 with TRBJ1-3; D unresolved. The CDR3 protein is CASTHRPHSSGNTIYF. DNA for the CDR3: TGTGCCAGCACTCACCGCCCTCATAGCTCTGGAAACACCATATATTTT.